This T cell receptor (beta chain) emerged from a study of T cell repertoires in cytomegalovirus infection. Worth noting for this clonotype: Its antigen is as yet unknown.

Trimming removed 1 base from V and 5 bases from J, with 8 bases in between. From germline, CDR1 is SQVTM and CDR2 ANQGSEA. The CDR3 covers 12 residues. TCRdb called the reads again in MiXCR, with one record for every CDR3 protein. The repertoire holds hundreds of thousands of distinct CDR3 sequences, with approximately 46% as singletons. The sequencing here drew on cultured PBMCs, taken from culture after CMV antigen stimulation. This sequence joins TRBV29-1 and TRBJ2-5; the D call may be TRBD1 or TRBD2 (5 bases each). The TCR comes from a human donor in good health (CMV status not recorded). Some clones in this sample may be carry-over from other donors' samples. The CDR3, as DNA: TGCAGCGTTGAAGGGGGGAGCGAGACCCAGTACTTC. It yields the protein CSVEGGSETQYF.